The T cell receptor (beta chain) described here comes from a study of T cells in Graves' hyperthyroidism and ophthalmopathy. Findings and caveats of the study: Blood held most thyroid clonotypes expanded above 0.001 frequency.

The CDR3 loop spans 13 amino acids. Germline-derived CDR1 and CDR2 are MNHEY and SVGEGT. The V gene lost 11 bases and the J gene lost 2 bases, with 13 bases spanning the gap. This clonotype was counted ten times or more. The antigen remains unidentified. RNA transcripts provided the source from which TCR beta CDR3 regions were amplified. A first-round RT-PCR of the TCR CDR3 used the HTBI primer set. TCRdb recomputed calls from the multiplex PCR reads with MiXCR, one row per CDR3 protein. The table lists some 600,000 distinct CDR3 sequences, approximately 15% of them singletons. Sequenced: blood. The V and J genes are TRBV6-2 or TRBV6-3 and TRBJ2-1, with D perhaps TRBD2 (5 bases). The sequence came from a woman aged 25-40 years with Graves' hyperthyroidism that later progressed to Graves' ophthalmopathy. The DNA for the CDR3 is TGTGCCGTTGCCGCGGGCACCTACAATGAGCAGTTCTTC. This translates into CAVAAGTYNEQFF.